Listed below are T cell receptor beta chains from one sample, sequenced in a study of blood T cell repertoires in COVID-19. This table comes from immunoSEQ multiplex PCR, and its TCRdb copy is limited to in-frame clones, with some not included. The sample shows 50,000 or so clones, 75% to 95% of them seen only once. Sequencing used peripheral blood. Receptors were obtained from a human donor with active COVID-19. The donor label of this sample is uncertain. CDR3s include the opening cysteine and the closing phenylalanine or tryptophan. Each record gives: V gene, J gene, D gene, clone size, CDR3 protein, CDR3 DNA. D genes are given only for firm matches. Some rows have no size entry. The others give once, few or many, or a class for an expanded clone.

v_call: TRBV19; j_call: TRBJ2-1; d_call: -; clone_size: -; cdr3_aa: CASTNSRARSYNEQFF; cdr3_nt: TGTGCCAGTACCAACTCGAGGGCGCGGTCCTACAATGAGCAGTTCTTC
v_call: TRBV6-2/TRBV6-3; j_call: TRBJ2-5; d_call: TRBD2; clone_size: -; cdr3_aa: CASSQGGAGDQETQYF; cdr3_nt: TGTGCCAGCAGTCAGGGCGGAGCGGGGGACCAAGAGACCCAGTACTTC
v_call: TRBV9; j_call: TRBJ1-4; d_call: TRBD1; clone_size: once; cdr3_aa: CASSTTGGGAEKLFF; cdr3_nt: TGTGCCAGCAGCACGACAGGGGGCGGTGCTGAAAAACTGTTTTTT
v_call: TRBV3-1/TRBV3-2; j_call: TRBJ2-5; d_call: TRBD2; clone_size: -; cdr3_aa: CASSIRTSGGGTSETQYF; cdr3_nt: TGTGCCAGCAGCATCCGGACTAGCGGGGGGGGGACCTCGGAGACCCAGTACTTC
v_call: TRBV30; j_call: TRBJ2-7; d_call: -; clone_size: -; cdr3_aa: CAWSATGGVYEQYF; cdr3_nt: TGTGCCTGGAGTGCAACAGGGGGGGTCTACGAGCAGTACTTC
v_call: TRBV3-1/TRBV3-2; j_call: TRBJ2-6; d_call: -; clone_size: -; cdr3_aa: CASSQERWGANVLTF; cdr3_nt: TGTGCCAGCAGCCAGGAGAGATGGGGGGCCAACGTCCTGACTTTC
v_call: TRBV16; j_call: TRBJ2-7; d_call: TRBD2; clone_size: -; cdr3_aa: CASSPTAGAFYEQYF; cdr3_nt: TGTGCCAGCAGCCCTACGGCGGGAGCCTTCTACGAGCAGTACTTC
v_call: TRBV7-3; j_call: TRBJ2-1; d_call: TRBD2; clone_size: -; cdr3_aa: CASSRGTSGGPTLNEQFF; cdr3_nt: TGTGCCAGCAGTCGAGGGACTAGCGGGGGGCCAACCCTCAATGAGCAGTTCTTC
v_call: TRBV2; j_call: TRBJ2-5; d_call: -; clone_size: -; cdr3_aa: CASSDRTEETQYF; cdr3_nt: TGTGCCAGCAGTGACAGGACAGAAGAGACCCAGTACTTC
v_call: TRBV5-4; j_call: TRBJ1-6; d_call: TRBD1; clone_size: -; cdr3_aa: CASSHGQARDSPLHF; cdr3_nt: TGTGCCAGCAGCCACGGACAGGCCCGGGATTCACCCCTCCACTTT
v_call: TRBV6-6; j_call: TRBJ1-2; d_call: TRBD1; clone_size: once; cdr3_aa: CASSFGQVRGYTF; cdr3_nt: TGTGCCAGCAGTTTTGGACAGGTCAGGGGCTACACCTTC
v_call: TRBV5-1; j_call: TRBJ1-2; d_call: -; clone_size: -; cdr3_aa: CASSLKGGGNSNYGYTF; cdr3_nt: TGCGCCAGCAGCTTGAAGGGAGGGGGGAACTCTAACTATGGCTACACCTTC
v_call: TRBV25-1; j_call: TRBJ2-5; d_call: -; clone_size: once; cdr3_aa: CASSAFNGYTETQYF; cdr3_nt: TGTGCCAGCAGTGCTTTCAACGGGTATACGGAGACCCAGTACTTC
v_call: TRBV6-5; j_call: TRBJ2-1; d_call: -; clone_size: -; cdr3_aa: CASTRGTYNNEQFF; cdr3_nt: TGTGCCAGCACTCGTGGGACTTACAACAATGAGCAGTTCTTC
v_call: TRBV10-3; j_call: TRBJ1-2; d_call: TRBD1; clone_size: -; cdr3_aa: CAIRPGQNYGYTF; cdr3_nt: TGTGCCATCAGGCCGGGACAGAACTATGGCTACACCTTC
v_call: TRBV6-5; j_call: TRBJ1-5; d_call: -; clone_size: -; cdr3_aa: CASTLDRSNQPQHF; cdr3_nt: TGTGCCAGCACCCTTGACAGGAGCAATCAGCCCCAGCATTTT
v_call: TRBV27; j_call: TRBJ2-3; d_call: -; clone_size: -; cdr3_aa: CASSSPSRERTDTQYF; cdr3_nt: TGTGCCAGCAGTTCCCCGAGCCGGGAGCGCACAGATACGCAGTATTTT
v_call: TRBV29-1; j_call: TRBJ1-2; d_call: -; clone_size: few; cdr3_aa: CSVARQFDYGYTF; cdr3_nt: TGCAGCGTGGCTCGACAGTTCGACTATGGCTACACCTTC
v_call: TRBV9; j_call: TRBJ1-2; d_call: -; clone_size: -; cdr3_aa: CASSVGSSGPSYGYTF; cdr3_nt: TGTGCCAGCAGCGTAGGGAGTTCAGGGCCGAGCTATGGCTACACCTTC
v_call: TRBV27; j_call: TRBJ1-1; d_call: TRBD1; clone_size: -; cdr3_aa: CASSLQGGKAFF; cdr3_nt: TGTGCCAGCAGCCTACAGGGGGGTAAGGCTTTCTTT
v_call: TRBV28; j_call: TRBJ2-7; d_call: -; clone_size: -; cdr3_aa: CASSFRGAKPYEQYF; cdr3_nt: TGTGCCAGCAGTTTTAGGGGCGCTAAGCCCTACGAGCAGTACTTC
v_call: TRBV6-5; j_call: TRBJ2-7; d_call: -; clone_size: -; cdr3_aa: CASSYSMEDEQYF; cdr3_nt: TGTGCCAGCAGTTACTCGATGGAGGACGAGCAGTACTTC
v_call: TRBV18; j_call: TRBJ1-6; d_call: -; clone_size: -; cdr3_aa: CASSPRKGEPLHF; cdr3_nt: TGTGCCAGCTCACCACGGAAGGGAGAGCCCCTCCACTTT
v_call: TRBV2; j_call: TRBJ1-4; d_call: TRBD1; clone_size: -; cdr3_aa: CASSFPGQGATNEKLFF; cdr3_nt: TGTGCCAGCAGCTTCCCGGGACAGGGGGCTACGAATGAAAAACTGTTTTTT
v_call: TRBV19; j_call: TRBJ2-7; d_call: -; clone_size: once; cdr3_aa: CASSKWRGRYEQYF; cdr3_nt: TGTGCCAGTAGTAAATGGAGGGGCCGCTACGAGCAGTACTTC
v_call: TRBV5-1; j_call: TRBJ1-3; d_call: TRBD1; clone_size: -; cdr3_aa: CASSRDSVSGNTIYF; cdr3_nt: TGCGCCAGCAGCCGGGACAGCGTCTCTGGAAACACCATATATTTT
v_call: TRBV7-6; j_call: TRBJ2-5; d_call: -; clone_size: -; cdr3_aa: CASSFPEVIETQYF; cdr3_nt: TGTGCCAGCAGCTTTCCAGAAGTTATAGAGACCCAGTACTTC
v_call: TRBV6-2/TRBV6-3; j_call: TRBJ2-7; d_call: -; clone_size: once; cdr3_aa: CASSYMRTLKPYEQYF; cdr3_nt: TGTGCCAGCAGTTACATGCGGACACTTAAGCCCTACGAGCAGTACTTC
v_call: TRBV7-9; j_call: TRBJ1-1; d_call: -; clone_size: -; cdr3_aa: CASSRGGVRDTEAFF; cdr3_nt: TGTGCCAGCAGCCGGGGGGGCGTCAGGGACACTGAAGCTTTCTTT
v_call: TRBV18; j_call: TRBJ1-5; d_call: -; clone_size: few; cdr3_aa: CASSPGGDQPQHF; cdr3_nt: TGTGCCAGCTCACCAGGCGGGGATCAGCCCCAGCATTTT
v_call: TRBV5-8; j_call: TRBJ2-1; d_call: TRBD2; clone_size: -; cdr3_aa: CASRSVPGTSGSRNEQFF; cdr3_nt: TGTGCCAGCAGATCCGTTCCGGGGACTAGCGGGAGCCGGAATGAGCAGTTCTTC
v_call: TRBV25-1; j_call: TRBJ2-7; d_call: TRBD1; clone_size: -; cdr3_aa: CASGTGGHEQYF; cdr3_nt: TGTGCCAGCGGGACAGGGGGTCACGAGCAGTACTTC
v_call: TRBV7-2; j_call: TRBJ1-6; d_call: TRBD1; clone_size: -; cdr3_aa: CASSLDRGTGSPLHF; cdr3_nt: TGTGCCAGCAGCCTGGACAGGGGAACAGGTTCACCCCTCCACTTT
v_call: TRBV5-1; j_call: TRBJ2-3; d_call: -; clone_size: -; cdr3_aa: CASSPWGLDTQYF; cdr3_nt: TGCGCCAGCAGCCCCTGGGGCCTAGATACGCAGTATTTT
v_call: TRBV7-9; j_call: TRBJ1-1; d_call: -; clone_size: -; cdr3_aa: CASSLDRPGLSEAFF; cdr3_nt: TGTGCCAGCAGCTTAGACAGGCCGGGCCTCTCTGAAGCTTTCTTT
v_call: TRBV19; j_call: TRBJ2-1; d_call: -; clone_size: once; cdr3_aa: CASIGVRPNEQFF; cdr3_nt: TGTGCCAGTATCGGGGTTCGCCCCAATGAGCAGTTCTTC